This entry is about one T cell receptor beta chain. Antigen specificity is unknown. Germline lookup yields CDR1 SEHNR and CDR2 FQNEAQ (reference sequence). The CDR3 has 14 amino acids. V was trimmed by 5 bases and J by 1 base, leaving 11 bases between them. The sample originates from a study of radiotherapy plus CTLA-4 blockade in lung cancer. Study as a whole: Objective responses arose in roughly 17% of patients, and under 40% experienced disease control.

Here immunoSEQ multiplex PCR was the method, and the copy in TCRdb shows in-frame clones only, minus some. The sample lists approximately 37,000 clones, approximately 70% occurring once. Regarding the study as a whole: Early clone dynamics of blood T cells, plus interferon-beta, reportedly predicted response best. In blood, TCR clones derived from the tumor expanded after radiotherapy plus ipilimumab.

The gene calls are TRBV7-9 and TRBJ1-1; the D gene is possibly TRBD1 (5 bases). The source material was peripheral blood, sampled from a patient treated with radiotherapy plus ipilimumab. This clonotype originated in a human donor with non-small cell lung cancer who had stable disease on radiotherapy plus ipilimumab. CDR3 sequence (DNA): TGTGCCAGCAGCCCGCGGACACAGAACACTGAAGCTTTCTTT. Protein product: CASSPRTQNTEAFF.